The clone carrying this TCR beta chain was counted only a few times. Its specificity is unknown. Deletions cut 4 bases from V and 1 base from J, with 19 bases between. The germline V gene encodes CDR1 SGHNT and CDR2 YYREEE (reference sequence). The CDR3 loop spans 17 amino acids. The data were produced by immunoSEQ multiplex PCR, yet TCRdb's version contains in-frame clones alone and is incomplete. Among about 13,000 clones listed, 60% to 85% were seen once. This record comes from a study of tumor-infiltrating lymphocytes in localized non-small cell lung cancer. About the study: Resected tumor was paired with non-adjacent uninvolved lung from the same patient. Study-wide points: Each assay used a separate piece of the same tissue.

Sample: lung tumor tissue. The receptor was isolated from a human donor with non-small cell lung cancer. The chain joins TRBV5-4 to TRBJ2-3; D may correspond to TRBD1 or TRBD2 (6 bases each). In DNA, the CDR3 is TGTGCCAGCAGCCGTCCCACCCCGGGGGCAGGCACAGATACGCAGTATTTT. As protein: CASSRPTPGAGTDTQYF.